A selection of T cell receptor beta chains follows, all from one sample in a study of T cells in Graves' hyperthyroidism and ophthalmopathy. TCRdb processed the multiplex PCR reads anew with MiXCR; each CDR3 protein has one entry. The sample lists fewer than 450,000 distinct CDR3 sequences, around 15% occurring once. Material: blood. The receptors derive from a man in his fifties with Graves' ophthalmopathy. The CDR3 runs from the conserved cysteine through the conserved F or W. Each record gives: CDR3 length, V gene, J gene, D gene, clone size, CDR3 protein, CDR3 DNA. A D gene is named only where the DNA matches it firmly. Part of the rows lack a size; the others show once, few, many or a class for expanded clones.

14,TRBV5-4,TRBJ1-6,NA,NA,CASSFGGANSPLHF,TGTGCCAGCAGCTTCGGGGGTGCTAATTCACCCCTCCACTTT
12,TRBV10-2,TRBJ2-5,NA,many,CASSDGGETQYF,TGTGCCAGCAGCGATGGGGGGGAGACCCAGTACTTC
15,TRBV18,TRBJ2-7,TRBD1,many,CASSPQTGGVFEQYF,TGTGCCAGCTCACCACAAACAGGGGGCGTTTTCGAGCAGTACTTC
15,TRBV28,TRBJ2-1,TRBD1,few,CASNPRQGAYNEQFF,TGTGCCAGCAATCCGAGACAGGGGGCCTACAATGAGCAGTTCTTC
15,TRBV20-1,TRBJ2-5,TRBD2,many,CSAYGLAGGRETQYF,TGCAGTGCCTACGGACTAGCGGGAGGGAGGGAGACCCAGTACTTC
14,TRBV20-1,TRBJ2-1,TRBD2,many,CSAIAGEGNNEQFF,TGCAGTGCAATAGCGGGAGAGGGGAACAATGAGCAGTTCTTC
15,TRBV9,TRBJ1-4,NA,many,CASSVDGTPNEKLFF,TGTGCCAGCAGCGTAGACGGGACACCTAATGAAAAACTGTTTTTT
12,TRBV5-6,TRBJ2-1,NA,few,CASSATGPEQFF,TGTGCCAGCAGCGCCACGGGCCCTGAGCAGTTCTTC
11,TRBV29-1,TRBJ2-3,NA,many,CSVGKTDTQYF,TGCAGCGTAGGTAAAACAGATACGCAGTATTTT
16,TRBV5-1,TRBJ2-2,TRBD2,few,CASSLYSGIITGELFF,TGCGCCAGCAGCTTGTATAGCGGGATTATCACCGGGGAGCTGTTTTTT
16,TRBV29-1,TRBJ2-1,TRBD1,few,CSVERPGTGLYNEQFF,TGCAGCGTTGAACGACCCGGGACAGGGCTTTACAATGAGCAGTTCTTC
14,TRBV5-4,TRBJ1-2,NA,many,CASSWTNDPYGYTF,TGTGCCAGCAGCTGGACCAACGATCCCTATGGCTACACCTTC
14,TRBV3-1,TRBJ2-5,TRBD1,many,CASSPSGTEETQYF,TGTGCCAGCAGCCCCTCCGGGACAGAAGAGACCCAGTACTTC
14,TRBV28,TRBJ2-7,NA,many,CASSRTGTLYEQYF,TGTGCCAGCAGTCGTACCGGGACCCTCTACGAGCAGTACTTC
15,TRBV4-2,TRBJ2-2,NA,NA,CASSQGQADTGELFF,TGTGCCAGCAGCCAAGGACAGGCGGACACCGGGGAGCTGTTTTTT
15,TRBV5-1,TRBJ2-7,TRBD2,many,CASSRAGTSLYEQYF,TGCGCCAGCAGTCGAGCCGGGACTAGCCTCTACGAGCAGTACTTC
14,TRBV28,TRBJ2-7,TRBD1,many,CASSSKRAGTVQYF,TGTGCCAGCAGTTCAAAGAGAGCCGGGACAGTGCAGTACTTC
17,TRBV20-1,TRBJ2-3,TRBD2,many,CSARDLSAGGRADTQYF,TGCAGTGCTAGAGATCTCTCAGCGGGCGGGAGGGCAGATACGCAGTATTTT
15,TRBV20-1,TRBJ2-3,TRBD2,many,CSAGATSGRGDTQYF,TGCAGTGCTGGGGCGACTAGCGGGAGGGGAGATACGCAGTATTTT
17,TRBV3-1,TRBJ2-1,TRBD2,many,CASSQRRGTRQYNEQFF,TGTGCCAGCAGCCAAAGGAGGGGGACTAGACAATACAATGAGCAGTTCTTC
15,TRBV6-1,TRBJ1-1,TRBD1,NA,CASSVPGTANTEAFF,TGTGCCAGCAGTGTACCTGGGACAGCGAACACTGAAGCTTTCTTT
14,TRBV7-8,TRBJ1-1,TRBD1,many,CASSWDRGATEAFF,TGTGCCAGCAGCTGGGACAGGGGAGCAACTGAAGCTTTCTTT
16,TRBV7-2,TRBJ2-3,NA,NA,CASSYLALNTADTQYF,TGTGCCAGCAGCTACCTAGCGCTAAACACGGCAGATACGCAGTATTTT
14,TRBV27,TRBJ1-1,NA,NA,CASSLEDVNTEAFF,TGTGCCAGCAGTTTAGAGGACGTGAACACTGAAGCTTTCTTT
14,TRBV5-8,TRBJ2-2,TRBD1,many,CASRDRSPTGELFF,TGTGCCAGCAGGGACAGGTCGCCCACCGGGGAGCTGTTTTTT
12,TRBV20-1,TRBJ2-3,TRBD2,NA,CSAKHSGGAQYF,TGCAGTGCCAAACATAGCGGGGGGGCGCAGTATTTT
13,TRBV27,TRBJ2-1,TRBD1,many,CASSQIQGYEQFF,TGTGCCAGCAGCCAGATACAGGGGTATGAGCAGTTCTTC
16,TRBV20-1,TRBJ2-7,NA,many,CSASVVGAPPYYEQYF,TGCAGTGCTAGTGTCGTGGGAGCGCCGCCTTACTACGAGCAGTACTTC
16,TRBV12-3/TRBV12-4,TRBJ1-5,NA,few,CASSLAGSAINQPQHF,TGTGCCAGCAGTTTAGCAGGGTCGGCTATCAATCAGCCCCAGCATTTT
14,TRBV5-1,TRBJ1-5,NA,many,CASSPDLSNQPQHF,TGCGCCAGCAGCCCCGACCTTAGCAATCAGCCCCAGCATTTT
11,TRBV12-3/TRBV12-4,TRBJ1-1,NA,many,CASNTNYEAFF,TGTGCCAGCAATACGAACTATGAAGCTTTCTTT
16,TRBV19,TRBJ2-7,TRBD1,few,CASSTAPGTGDNEQYF,TGTGCCAGTAGTACCGCGCCCGGGACAGGGGATAACGAGCAGTACTTC
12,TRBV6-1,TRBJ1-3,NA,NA,CASLGGRYTIYF,TGTGCCAGCCTCGGAGGTCGCTACACCATATATTTT
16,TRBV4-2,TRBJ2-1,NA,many,CASSQDMMGEMAEQFF,TGTGCCAGCAGCCAAGATATGATGGGGGAGATGGCTGAGCAGTTCTTC
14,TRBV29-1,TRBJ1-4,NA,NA,CSVEESRGGGKLFF,TGCAGCGTTGAAGAAAGCAGGGGAGGTGGAAAACTGTTTTTT
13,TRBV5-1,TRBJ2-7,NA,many,CASRYSRGYEQYF,TGCGCCAGCAGGTACAGCCGGGGCTACGAGCAGTACTTC
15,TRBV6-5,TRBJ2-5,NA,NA,CASSYSTPGRETQYF,TGTGCCAGCAGTTACTCTACGCCGGGTCGAGAGACCCAGTACTTC
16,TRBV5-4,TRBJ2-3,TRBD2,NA,CASSFIAGGRTDTQYF,TGTGCCAGCAGCTTTATAGCGGGAGGGCGCACAGATACGCAGTATTTT
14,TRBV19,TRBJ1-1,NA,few,CASSLGISNTEAFF,TGTGCCAGTAGTCTAGGGATCTCGAACACTGAAGCTTTCTTT
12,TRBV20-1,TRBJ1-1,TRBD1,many,CSARTGSLEAFF,TGCAGTGCTCGGACAGGAAGCCTAGAAGCTTTCTTT
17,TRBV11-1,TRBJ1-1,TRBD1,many,CASSRLSGTVVNTEAFF,TGTGCCAGCAGCAGATTATCCGGGACAGTAGTAAACACTGAAGCTTTCTTT
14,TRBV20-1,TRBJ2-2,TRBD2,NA,CSASGGRGAGELFF,TGCAGTGCTAGTGGCGGGAGGGGGGCTGGGGAGCTGTTTTTT
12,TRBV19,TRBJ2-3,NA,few,CASSETTDTQYF,TGTGCCAGTAGTGAAACGACAGATACGCAGTATTTT
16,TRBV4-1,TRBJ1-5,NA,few,CASSRNAGGSNQPQHF,TGCGCCAGCAGCCGAAATGCGGGAGGGAGCAATCAGCCCCAGCATTTT
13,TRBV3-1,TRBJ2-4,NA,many,CASSQGQSNIQYF,TGTGCCAGCAGCCAAGGCCAGTCGAACATTCAGTACTTC
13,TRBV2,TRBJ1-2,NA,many,CASSLDGSYGYTF,TGTGCCAGCAGCTTAGACGGGTCCTATGGCTACACCTTC
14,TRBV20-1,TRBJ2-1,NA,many,CSAQRESSYNEQFF,TGCAGTGCCCAACGGGAGAGCTCCTACAATGAGCAGTTCTTC
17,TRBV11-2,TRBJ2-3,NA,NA,CASSLVAGGPSTDTQCF,TGTGCCAGCAGCTTAGTGGCCGGGGGGCCGAGCACAGATACGCAGTGTTTT
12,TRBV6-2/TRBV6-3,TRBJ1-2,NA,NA,CASSPGIYGYTF,TGTGCCAGCAGTCCTGGGATCTATGGCTACACCTTC
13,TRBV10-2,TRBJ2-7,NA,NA,CASGDLRTYEQYF,TGCGCCAGCGGTGACCTACGGACCTACGAGCAGTACTTC
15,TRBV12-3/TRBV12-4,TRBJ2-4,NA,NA,CASSPGRTSTGRRHF,TGTGCCAGCAGTCCGGGCCGCACATCGACAGGTCGGCGGCACTTC
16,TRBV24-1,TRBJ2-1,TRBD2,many,CATSDDPAGVANEQFF,TGTGCCACCAGTGATGACCCAGCGGGAGTAGCTAATGAGCAGTTCTTC
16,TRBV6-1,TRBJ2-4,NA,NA,CASSERRELAKNIQYF,TGTGCCAGCAGTGAAAGGAGGGAACTAGCCAAAAACATTCAGTACTTC
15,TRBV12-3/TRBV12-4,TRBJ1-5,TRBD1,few,CASSLGTGSNQPQHF,TGTGCCAGCAGTTTGGGGACAGGTAGCAATCAGCCCCAGCATTTT
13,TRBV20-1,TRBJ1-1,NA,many,CSAAGHPAPEAFF,TGCAGTGCAGCTGGCCACCCCGCTCCTGAAGCTTTCTTT
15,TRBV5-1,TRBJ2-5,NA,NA,CASSSQRTPPKTQYF,TGCGCCAGCAGCTCCCAACGGACGCCGCCGAAGACCCAGTACTTC
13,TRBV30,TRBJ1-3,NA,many,CAWSGDLGNTIYF,TGTGCCTGGAGTGGGGACCTTGGGAACACCATATATTTT
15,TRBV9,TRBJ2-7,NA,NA,CASSVSTAGENEQYF,TGTGCCAGCAGCGTATCCACCGCCGGAGAAAACGAGCAGTACTTC
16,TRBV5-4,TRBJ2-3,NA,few,CASSPSVDRATDTQYF,TGTGCCAGCAGCCCCTCGGTTGATCGGGCCACAGATACGCAGTATTTT
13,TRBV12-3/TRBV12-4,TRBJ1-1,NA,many,CASNVGGITEAFF,TGTGCCAGCAACGTCGGGGGTATCACTGAAGCTTTCTTT